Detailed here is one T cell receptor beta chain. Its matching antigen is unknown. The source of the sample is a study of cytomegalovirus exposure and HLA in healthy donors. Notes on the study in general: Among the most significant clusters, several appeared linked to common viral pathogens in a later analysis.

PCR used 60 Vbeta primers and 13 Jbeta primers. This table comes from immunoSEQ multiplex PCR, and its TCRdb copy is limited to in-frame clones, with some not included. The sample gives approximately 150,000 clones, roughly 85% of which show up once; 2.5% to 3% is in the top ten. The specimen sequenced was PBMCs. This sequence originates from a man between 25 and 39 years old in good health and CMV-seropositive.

The CDR3 spells CASSPRVREGLRETQYF. Here the CDR3 DNA reads TGTGCCAGCAGTCCCCGAGTCCGGGAGGGCCTTCGAGAGACCCAGTACTTC. The chain carries TRBV27 and TRBJ2-5; 8 bases are a match to TRBD2. This CDR3 is 17 amino acids long. The J segment lost 4 bases and the V segment lost 5 bases, leaving 15 bases of the junction unmatched. Germline CDR1 is MNHEY and CDR2 is SMNVEV (reference sequence).